This is a list of T cell receptor beta chains from one sample in a study of shared clonotypes between healthy human individuals. Measured with immunoSEQ multiplex PCR; TCRdb has only the in-frame clones, and not every one. The table lists over 750,000 clones, about 96% of them singletons, with around 0.21% in the top ten. What was sequenced was naive CD8+ T cells sorted from blood. These receptors were obtained from a man aged 25 to 40 in good health. Both conserved end residues are part of each CDR3. D genes are given only for firm matches. Clone size is stated in some rows and not others, as once, few, many or a class when expanded.

v_gene: TRBV21-1
len: 16
abundance: NA
j_gene: TRBJ2-7
d_gene: NA
CDR3aa: CASSLGRREGRYEQYF
CDR3nt: TGTGCCAGCAGCTTAGGTAGGCGGGAGGGCCGCTACGAGCAGTACTTC

v_gene: TRBV7-9
len: 15
abundance: NA
j_gene: TRBJ2-1
d_gene: TRBD2
CDR3aa: CASSSTSGLYNEQFF
CDR3nt: TGTGCCAGCAGTTCGACTAGCGGACTTTACAATGAGCAGTTCTTC

v_gene: TRBV2
len: 14
abundance: NA
j_gene: TRBJ1-5
d_gene: NA
CDR3aa: CASSTATPRQPQHF
CDR3nt: TGTGCCAGCAGTACAGCTACCCCCCGGCAGCCCCAGCATTTT

v_gene: TRBV27
len: 12
abundance: NA
j_gene: TRBJ2-1
d_gene: NA
CDR3aa: CASTNGLNEQFF
CDR3nt: TGTGCCAGCACCAATGGGCTGAATGAGCAGTTCTTC

v_gene: TRBV5-1
len: 13
abundance: NA
j_gene: TRBJ2-7
d_gene: NA
CDR3aa: CASSSSESYEQYF
CDR3nt: TGCGCCAGCAGCTCGTCTGAATCCTACGAGCAGTACTTC

v_gene: TRBV5-1
len: 15
abundance: NA
j_gene: TRBJ2-2
d_gene: NA
CDR3aa: CASSFLDSTTGELFF
CDR3nt: TGCGCCAGCAGCTTCCTGGACTCTACCACCGGGGAGCTGTTTTTT

v_gene: TRBV9
len: 15
abundance: NA
j_gene: TRBJ1-3
d_gene: NA
CDR3aa: CASSAQGLHGNTIYF
CDR3nt: TGTGCCAGCAGCGCCCAGGGTCTACACGGAAACACCATATATTTT

v_gene: TRBV27
len: 14
abundance: once
j_gene: TRBJ2-7
d_gene: NA
CDR3aa: CASSMGGGVHEQYF
CDR3nt: TGTGCCAGCAGCATGGGAGGGGGGGTCCACGAGCAGTACTTC

v_gene: TRBV7-8
len: 16
abundance: NA
j_gene: TRBJ2-7
d_gene: TRBD1
CDR3aa: CASSYRGTGGRYEQYF
CDR3nt: TGTGCCAGCAGCTATCGCGGGACAGGGGGCCGGTATGAGCAGTACTTC

v_gene: TRBV7-9
len: 14
abundance: NA
j_gene: TRBJ1-5
d_gene: NA
CDR3aa: CASSLETSNQPQHF
CDR3nt: TGTGCCAGCAGCTTAGAGACGAGCAATCAGCCCCAGCATTTT

v_gene: TRBV27
len: 16
abundance: NA
j_gene: TRBJ2-2
d_gene: NA
CDR3aa: CASRPLGAANTGELFF
CDR3nt: TGTGCCAGCAGACCATTGGGAGCGGCGAACACCGGGGAGCTGTTTTTT

v_gene: TRBV4-1
len: 14
abundance: NA
j_gene: TRBJ2-2
d_gene: NA
CDR3aa: CASSTRELTGELFF
CDR3nt: TGCGCCAGCAGTACCCGGGAACTCACCGGGGAGCTGTTTTTT

v_gene: TRBV11-2
len: 12
abundance: NA
j_gene: TRBJ2-7
d_gene: NA
CDR3aa: CASSSLGVEQYF
CDR3nt: TGTGCCAGCAGCTCCCTAGGGGTCGAGCAGTACTTC

v_gene: TRBV9
len: 14
abundance: NA
j_gene: TRBJ2-7
d_gene: TRBD1
CDR3aa: CASSGGTGADEQYF
CDR3nt: TGTGCCAGCAGCGGTGGGACAGGGGCAGACGAGCAGTACTTC

v_gene: TRBV2
len: 16
abundance: NA
j_gene: TRBJ2-1
d_gene: TRBD2
CDR3aa: CASSGDGLAGGNEQFF
CDR3nt: TGTGCCAGCAGTGGAGATGGACTAGCGGGGGGAAATGAGCAGTTCTTC

v_gene: TRBV5-5
len: 15
abundance: NA
j_gene: TRBJ1-5
d_gene: TRBD1
CDR3aa: CASSLYRGSNQPQHF
CDR3nt: TGTGCCAGCAGCTTGTACAGGGGGAGCAATCAGCCCCAGCATTTT

v_gene: TRBV18
len: 16
abundance: NA
j_gene: TRBJ1-2
d_gene: TRBD1
CDR3aa: CASSPPNRGMDYGYTF
CDR3nt: TGTGCCAGCTCACCACCGAACAGGGGGATGGACTATGGCTACACCTTC

v_gene: TRBV7-9
len: 13
abundance: NA
j_gene: TRBJ2-2
d_gene: NA
CDR3aa: CASSSARGGELFF
CDR3nt: TGTGCCAGCAGCTCCGCCCGGGGCGGGGAGCTGTTTTTT

v_gene: TRBV27
len: 15
abundance: NA
j_gene: TRBJ2-6
d_gene: NA
CDR3aa: CASSFVTSGANVLTF
CDR3nt: TGTGCCAGCAGTTTCGTCACCTCTGGGGCCAACGTCCTGACTTTC

v_gene: TRBV5-1
len: 15
abundance: NA
j_gene: TRBJ2-3
d_gene: NA
CDR3aa: CASSFSGGGLDTQYF
CDR3nt: TGCGCCAGCAGCTTTTCCGGGGGCGGTTTAGATACGCAGTATTTT

v_gene: TRBV7-9
len: 14
abundance: NA
j_gene: TRBJ2-3
d_gene: TRBD2
CDR3aa: CASSWEGSSDTQYF
CDR3nt: TGTGCCAGCAGCTGGGAGGGGAGCTCGGATACGCAGTATTTT

v_gene: TRBV7-8
len: 17
abundance: NA
j_gene: TRBJ2-5
d_gene: NA
CDR3aa: CASSSKPYPTNAETQYF
CDR3nt: TGTGCCAGCAGCTCCAAGCCTTATCCGACAAATGCGGAGACCCAGTACTTC

v_gene: TRBV4-1
len: 15
abundance: NA
j_gene: TRBJ1-5
d_gene: NA
CDR3aa: CASSHTDGSNQPQHF
CDR3nt: TGCGCCAGCAGCCACACGGACGGCAGCAATCAGCCCCAGCATTTT

v_gene: TRBV28
len: 15
abundance: NA
j_gene: TRBJ1-5
d_gene: NA
CDR3aa: CASSTPRDGNQPQHF
CDR3nt: TGTGCCAGCAGTACCCCCCGGGACGGAAATCAGCCCCAGCATTTT

v_gene: TRBV7-9
len: 15
abundance: once
j_gene: TRBJ2-7
d_gene: TRBD2
CDR3aa: CASTNLRTSVYEQYF
CDR3nt: TGTGCCAGCACCAATCTTCGGACTAGCGTCTACGAGCAGTACTTC

v_gene: TRBV6-1
len: 12
abundance: NA
j_gene: TRBJ2-1
d_gene: NA
CDR3aa: CASNLGVNEQFF
CDR3nt: TGTGCCAGCAACCTAGGGGTCAATGAGCAGTTCTTC

v_gene: TRBV27
len: 15
abundance: NA
j_gene: TRBJ2-1
d_gene: TRBD2
CDR3aa: CASSTGLAPSNEQFF
CDR3nt: TGTGCCAGCTCTACGGGACTAGCTCCCTCCAATGAGCAGTTCTTC

v_gene: TRBV18
len: 11
abundance: NA
j_gene: TRBJ2-5
d_gene: NA
CDR3aa: CASSSKETQYF
CDR3nt: TGTGCCAGCTCATCAAAAGAGACCCAGTACTTC

v_gene: TRBV5-5
len: 12
abundance: NA
j_gene: TRBJ2-7
d_gene: NA
CDR3aa: CASSRRDYEQYF
CDR3nt: TGTGCCAGCAGCCGAAGGGACTACGAGCAGTACTTC

v_gene: TRBV9
len: 16
abundance: once
j_gene: TRBJ1-1
d_gene: TRBD1
CDR3aa: CASSVAGDSDDAEAFF
CDR3nt: TGTGCCAGCAGCGTAGCCGGGGACAGTGATGACGCTGAAGCTTTCTTT

v_gene: TRBV10-2
len: 11
abundance: once
j_gene: TRBJ1-4
d_gene: NA
CDR3aa: CASSDLEKLFF
CDR3nt: TGCGCCAGCAGTGACTTAGAAAAACTGTTTTTT

v_gene: TRBV6-5
len: 15
abundance: NA
j_gene: TRBJ2-1
d_gene: TRBD1
CDR3aa: CASSFSGTGANEQFF
CDR3nt: TGTGCCAGCAGTTTCTCCGGGACAGGGGCCAATGAGCAGTTCTTC

v_gene: TRBV7-2
len: 14
abundance: NA
j_gene: TRBJ2-5
d_gene: NA
CDR3aa: CASSLPDGQETQYF
CDR3nt: TGTGCCAGCAGCTTGCCTGACGGGCAAGAGACCCAGTACTTC

v_gene: TRBV27
len: 13
abundance: NA
j_gene: TRBJ2-1
d_gene: NA
CDR3aa: CASSLVNPSEQFF
CDR3nt: TGTGCCAGCAGTTTAGTTAACCCCAGTGAGCAGTTCTTC

v_gene: TRBV19
len: 14
abundance: once
j_gene: TRBJ1-5
d_gene: NA
CDR3aa: CASSALQGDQPQHF
CDR3nt: TGTGCCAGTAGTGCCCTACAGGGAGATCAGCCCCAGCATTTT

v_gene: TRBV7-9
len: 13
abundance: NA
j_gene: TRBJ2-1
d_gene: NA
CDR3aa: CASSPGDYNEQFF
CDR3nt: TGTGCCAGCAGCCCAGGCGACTACAATGAGCAGTTCTTC

v_gene: TRBV7-9
len: 18
abundance: NA
j_gene: TRBJ2-1
d_gene: TRBD2
CDR3aa: CASSPPWTSGTLYNEQFF
CDR3nt: TGTGCCAGCAGCCCGCCATGGACTAGCGGGACCTTATACAATGAGCAGTTCTTC

v_gene: TRBV7-6
len: 13
abundance: NA
j_gene: TRBJ2-1
d_gene: NA
CDR3aa: CASSLSLNNEQFF
CDR3nt: TGTGCCAGCAGCTTGAGCTTAAACAATGAGCAGTTCTTC

v_gene: TRBV10-3
len: 16
abundance: once
j_gene: TRBJ2-2
d_gene: NA
CDR3aa: CATLKDTGLNTGELFF
CDR3nt: TGTGCCACGTTAAAAGATACGGGACTGAACACCGGGGAGCTGTTTTTT

v_gene: TRBV9
len: 12
abundance: NA
j_gene: TRBJ2-2
d_gene: NA
CDR3aa: CASSVDSGELFF
CDR3nt: TGTGCCAGCAGCGTAGACAGCGGGGAGCTGTTTTTT

v_gene: TRBV7-8
len: 14
abundance: NA
j_gene: TRBJ2-7
d_gene: NA
CDR3aa: CASSLVPDAYEQYF
CDR3nt: TGTGCCAGCAGCTTAGTTCCTGACGCCTACGAGCAGTACTTC

v_gene: TRBV5-5
len: 14
abundance: NA
j_gene: TRBJ2-7
d_gene: TRBD2
CDR3aa: CASSTGLAIYEQYF
CDR3nt: TGTGCCAGCAGCACGGGACTAGCTATCTACGAGCAGTACTTC

v_gene: TRBV27
len: 12
abundance: NA
j_gene: TRBJ2-2
d_gene: NA
CDR3aa: CASSLDGGELFF
CDR3nt: TGTGCCAGCAGTTTGGATGGCGGGGAGCTGTTTTTT

v_gene: TRBV7-9
len: 18
abundance: NA
j_gene: TRBJ2-3
d_gene: TRBD2
CDR3aa: CASSQRRLAGTSTDTQYF
CDR3nt: TGTGCCAGCAGCCAGAGACGACTAGCGGGAACTAGCACAGATACGCAGTATTTT

v_gene: TRBV7-9
len: 15
abundance: NA
j_gene: TRBJ2-7
d_gene: TRBD2
CDR3aa: CASSTTSGSLHEQYF
CDR3nt: TGTGCCAGCAGCACGACTAGCGGGAGCCTCCACGAGCAGTACTTC

v_gene: TRBV7-6
len: 16
abundance: NA
j_gene: TRBJ2-6
d_gene: NA
CDR3aa: CASSLMGNSGANVLTF
CDR3nt: TGTGCCAGCAGCTTAATGGGCAACTCTGGGGCCAACGTCCTGACTTTC

v_gene: TRBV6-6
len: 15
abundance: NA
j_gene: TRBJ1-5
d_gene: NA
CDR3aa: CASRPLRAGNQPQHF
CDR3nt: TGTGCCAGCAGGCCTCTAAGGGCTGGGAATCAGCCCCAGCATTTT

v_gene: TRBV7-8
len: 15
abundance: NA
j_gene: TRBJ1-4
d_gene: NA
CDR3aa: CASSPRSLWDEKLFF
CDR3nt: TGTGCCAGCAGCCCCAGATCTCTTTGGGATGAAAAACTGTTTTTT

v_gene: TRBV15
len: 15
abundance: NA
j_gene: TRBJ2-7
d_gene: TRBD1
CDR3aa: CATSIRQGPAYEQYF
CDR3nt: TGTGCCACCAGCATTCGACAGGGGCCGGCCTACGAGCAGTACTTC

v_gene: TRBV27
len: 16
abundance: NA
j_gene: TRBJ2-7
d_gene: TRBD1
CDR3aa: CASSSPLGQASYEQYF
CDR3nt: TGTGCCAGCAGTTCTCCCTTGGGACAGGCCTCCTACGAGCAGTACTTC